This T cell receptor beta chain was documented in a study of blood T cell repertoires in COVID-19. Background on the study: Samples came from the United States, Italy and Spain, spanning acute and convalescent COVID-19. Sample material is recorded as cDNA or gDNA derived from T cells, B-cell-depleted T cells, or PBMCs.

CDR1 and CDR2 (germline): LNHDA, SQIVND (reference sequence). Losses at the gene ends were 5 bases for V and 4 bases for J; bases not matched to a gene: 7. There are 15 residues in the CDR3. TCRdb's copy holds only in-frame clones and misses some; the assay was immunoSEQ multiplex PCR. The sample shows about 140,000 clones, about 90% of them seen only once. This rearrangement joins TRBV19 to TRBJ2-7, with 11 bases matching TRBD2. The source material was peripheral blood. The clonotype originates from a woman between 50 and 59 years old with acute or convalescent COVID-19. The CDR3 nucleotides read TGTGCCAGTAGTCCATGGACTAGCGGGTTATACGAGCAGTACTTC. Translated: CASSPWTSGLYEQYF.